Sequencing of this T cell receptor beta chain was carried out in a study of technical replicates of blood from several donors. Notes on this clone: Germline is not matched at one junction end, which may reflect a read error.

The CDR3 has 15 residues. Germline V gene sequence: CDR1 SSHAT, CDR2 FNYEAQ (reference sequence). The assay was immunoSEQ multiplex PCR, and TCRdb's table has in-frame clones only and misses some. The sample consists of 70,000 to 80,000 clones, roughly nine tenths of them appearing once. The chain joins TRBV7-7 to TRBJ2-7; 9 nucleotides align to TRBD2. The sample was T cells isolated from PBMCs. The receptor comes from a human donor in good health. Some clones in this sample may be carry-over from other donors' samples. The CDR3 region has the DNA TGTGCTAGCAGCTTATTAGCGGGGGCGTCCTACGAGCAGTACTTC. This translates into CASSLLAGASYEQYF.